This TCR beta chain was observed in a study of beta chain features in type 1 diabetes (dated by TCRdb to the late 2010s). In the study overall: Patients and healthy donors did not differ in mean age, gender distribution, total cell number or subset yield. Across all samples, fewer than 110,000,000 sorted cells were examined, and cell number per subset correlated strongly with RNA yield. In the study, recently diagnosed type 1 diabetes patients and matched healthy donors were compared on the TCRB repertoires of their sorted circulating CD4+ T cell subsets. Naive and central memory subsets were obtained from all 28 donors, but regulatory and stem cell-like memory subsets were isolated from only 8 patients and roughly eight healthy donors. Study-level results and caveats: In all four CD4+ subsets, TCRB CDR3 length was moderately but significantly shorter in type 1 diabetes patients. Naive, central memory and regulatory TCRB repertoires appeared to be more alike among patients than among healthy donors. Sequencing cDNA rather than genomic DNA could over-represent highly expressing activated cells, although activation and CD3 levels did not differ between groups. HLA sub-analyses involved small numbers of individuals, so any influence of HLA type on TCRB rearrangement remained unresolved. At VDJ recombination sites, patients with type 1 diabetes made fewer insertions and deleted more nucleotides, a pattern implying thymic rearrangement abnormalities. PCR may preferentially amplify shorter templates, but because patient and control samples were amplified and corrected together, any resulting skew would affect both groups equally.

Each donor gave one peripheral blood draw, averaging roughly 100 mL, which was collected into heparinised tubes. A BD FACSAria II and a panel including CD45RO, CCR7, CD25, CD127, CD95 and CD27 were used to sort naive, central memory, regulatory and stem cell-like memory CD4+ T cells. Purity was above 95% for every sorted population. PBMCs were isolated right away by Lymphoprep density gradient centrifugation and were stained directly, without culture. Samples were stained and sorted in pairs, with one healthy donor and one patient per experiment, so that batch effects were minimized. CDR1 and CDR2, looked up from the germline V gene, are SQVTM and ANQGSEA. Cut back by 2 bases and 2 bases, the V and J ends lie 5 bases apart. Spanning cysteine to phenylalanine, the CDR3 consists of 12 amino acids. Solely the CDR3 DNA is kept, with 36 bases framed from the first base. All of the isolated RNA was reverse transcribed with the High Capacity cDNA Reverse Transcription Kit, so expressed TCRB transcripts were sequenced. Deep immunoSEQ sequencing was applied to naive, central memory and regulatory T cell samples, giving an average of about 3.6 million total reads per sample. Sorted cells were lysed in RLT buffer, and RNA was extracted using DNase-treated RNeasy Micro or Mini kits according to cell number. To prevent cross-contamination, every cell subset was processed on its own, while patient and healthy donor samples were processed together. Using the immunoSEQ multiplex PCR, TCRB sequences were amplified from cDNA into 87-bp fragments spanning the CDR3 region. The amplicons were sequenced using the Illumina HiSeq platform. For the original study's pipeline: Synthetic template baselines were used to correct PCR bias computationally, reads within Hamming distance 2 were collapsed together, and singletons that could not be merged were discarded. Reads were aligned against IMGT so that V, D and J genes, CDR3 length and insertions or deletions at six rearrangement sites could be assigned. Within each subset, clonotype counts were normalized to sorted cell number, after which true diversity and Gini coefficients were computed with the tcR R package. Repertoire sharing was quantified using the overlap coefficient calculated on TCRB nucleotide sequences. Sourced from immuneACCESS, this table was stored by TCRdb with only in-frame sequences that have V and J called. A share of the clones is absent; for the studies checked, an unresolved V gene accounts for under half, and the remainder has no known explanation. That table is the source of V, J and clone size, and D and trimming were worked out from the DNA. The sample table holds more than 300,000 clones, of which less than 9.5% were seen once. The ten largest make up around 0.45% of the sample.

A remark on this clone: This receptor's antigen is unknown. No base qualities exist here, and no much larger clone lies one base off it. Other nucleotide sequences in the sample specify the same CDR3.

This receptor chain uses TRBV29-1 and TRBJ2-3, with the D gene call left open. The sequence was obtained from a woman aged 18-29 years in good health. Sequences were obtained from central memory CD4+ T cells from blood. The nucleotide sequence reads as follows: TGCAGCGTTGAATCCTCCACAGATACGCAGTATTTT. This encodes CSVESSTDTQYF.